The clone carrying this T cell receptor (beta chain) appeared many times. The sample belongs to a study of T-cell reconstitution after alpha-beta-depleted transplantation in children. The CDR3 totals 15 residues. Trimming shortened V by 2 bases and J by 4 bases, and 12 bases separated the two germline ends. CDR1 is MNHEY, CDR2 SMNVEV, per germline (reference sequence). Unique molecular identifiers were used to barcode this TCRbeta library. TCRdb processed the PCR reads anew with MiXCR; each CDR3 protein has one entry. Of 150,000 to 200,000 distinct CDR3 sequences listed, approximately 6.8% are singletons.

The receptor's source is a human donor who donated a stem cell graft to a child with Wiskott-Aldrich syndrome. The specimen comprised PBMCs from the stem cell graft donor, sampled from the stem cell graft. The V gene is TRBV27, the J gene TRBJ1-5; D gene unclear. CDR3 sequence (DNA): TGTGCCAGCAGTTTAGTTCCAGGAACAAATCAGCCCCAGCATTTT. Protein product: CASSLVPGTNQPQHF.